The clone carrying this TCR beta chain was seen more than once but under ten times. No antigen is known for it. Germline V CDR1 and CDR2: MNHEY, SMNVEV (reference sequence). This CDR3 has 14 residues. After removal of 8 bases from V and 7 bases from J, the junction contained 8 bases not matched to a gene. A single record per CDR3 protein comes from TCRdb applying MiXCR to the RT-PCR reads. This sample has 650,000 to 700,000 distinct CDR3 sequences, with around 16% found just once. These data come from a study of response to subunit inactivated influenza vaccine. Study-level results: T cells newly recruited by each seasonal influenza vaccination are few, the authors suggested.

The sample was PBMCs from blood, taken less than 13 days after vaccination. This TCR was sampled from a man aged 45-65 years who received an inactivated influenza vaccine. The V gene is TRBV27, the J gene TRBJ1-4; TRBD1 aligns across 9 bases. In nucleotides, the CDR3 is TGTGCCAGCGCAAAACAGGGGGCGAGTGAAAAACTGTTTTTT. Its protein is CASAKQGASEKLFF. The full variable domain, with the rest looked up from reference TRBV27 and TRBJ1-4, is EAQVTQNPRYLITVTGKKLTVTCSQNMNHEYMSWYRQDPGLGLRQIYYSMNVEVTDKGDVPEGYKVSRKEKRNFPLILESPSPNQTSLYFCASAKQGASEKLFFGSGTQLSVL.